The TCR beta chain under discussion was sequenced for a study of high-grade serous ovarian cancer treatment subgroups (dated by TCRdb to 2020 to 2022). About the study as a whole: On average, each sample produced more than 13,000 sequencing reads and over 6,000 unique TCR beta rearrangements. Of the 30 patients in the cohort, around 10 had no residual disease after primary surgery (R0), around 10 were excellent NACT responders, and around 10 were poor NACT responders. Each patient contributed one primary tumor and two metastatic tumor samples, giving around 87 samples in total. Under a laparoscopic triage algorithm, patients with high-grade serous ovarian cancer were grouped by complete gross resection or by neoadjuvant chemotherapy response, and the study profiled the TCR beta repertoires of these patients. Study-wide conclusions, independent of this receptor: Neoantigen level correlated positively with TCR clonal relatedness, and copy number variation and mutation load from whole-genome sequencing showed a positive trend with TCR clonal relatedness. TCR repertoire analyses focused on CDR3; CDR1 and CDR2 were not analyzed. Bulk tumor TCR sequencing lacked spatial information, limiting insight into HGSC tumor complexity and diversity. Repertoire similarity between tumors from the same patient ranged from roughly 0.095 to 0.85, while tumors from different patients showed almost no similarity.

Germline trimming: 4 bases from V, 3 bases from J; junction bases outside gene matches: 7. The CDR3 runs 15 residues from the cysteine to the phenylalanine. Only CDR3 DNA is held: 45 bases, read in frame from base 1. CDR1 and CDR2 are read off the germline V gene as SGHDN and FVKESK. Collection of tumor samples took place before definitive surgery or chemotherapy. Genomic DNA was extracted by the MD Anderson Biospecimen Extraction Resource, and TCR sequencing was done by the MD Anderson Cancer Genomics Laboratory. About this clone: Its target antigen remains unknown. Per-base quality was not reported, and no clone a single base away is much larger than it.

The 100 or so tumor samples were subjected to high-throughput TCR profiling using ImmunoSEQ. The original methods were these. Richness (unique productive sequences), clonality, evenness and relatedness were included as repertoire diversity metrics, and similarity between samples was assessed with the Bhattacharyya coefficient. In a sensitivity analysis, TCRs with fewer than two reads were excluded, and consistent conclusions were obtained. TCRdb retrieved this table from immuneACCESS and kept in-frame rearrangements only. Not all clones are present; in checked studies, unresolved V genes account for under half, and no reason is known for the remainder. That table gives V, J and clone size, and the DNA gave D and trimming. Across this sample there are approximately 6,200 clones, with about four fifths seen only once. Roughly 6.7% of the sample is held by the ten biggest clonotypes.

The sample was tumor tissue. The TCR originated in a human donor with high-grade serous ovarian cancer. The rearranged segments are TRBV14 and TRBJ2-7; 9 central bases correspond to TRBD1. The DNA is TGTGCCAGCAGCCCAGAGACAGGGGGAATCTACGAGCAGTACTTC. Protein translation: CASSPETGGIYEQYF. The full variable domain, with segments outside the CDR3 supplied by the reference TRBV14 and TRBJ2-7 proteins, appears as EAGVTQFPSHSVIEKGQTVTLRCDPISGHDNLYWYRRVMGKEIKFLLHFVKESKQDESGMPNNRFLAERTGGTYSTLKVQPAELEDSGVYFCASSPETGGIYEQYFGPGTRLTVT.